This is a list of T cell receptor beta chains from one sample in a study of shared clonotypes between healthy human individuals. Here immunoSEQ multiplex PCR was the method, and the copy in TCRdb shows in-frame clones only, minus some. The table records about 2,500,000 clones, around nine tenths of them present only once. The specimen was naive CD4+ T cells sorted from blood. These receptors were taken from a man aged 18 to 30 in good health. The CDR3 runs from the conserved cysteine through the conserved F or W. A D gene is named only where the DNA matches it firmly.

length	V	J	D	CDR3	DNA
18	TRBV12-2	TRBJ1-2	NA	CASRGPTGTLSANYGYTF	TGTGCAAGTCGCGGGCCGACAGGGACGCTTTCCGCTAACTATGGCTACACCTTC
13	TRBV2	TRBJ1-2	NA	CASREEVGYGYTF	TGTGCCAGCAGGGAGGAGGTGGGCTATGGCTACACCTTC
17	TRBV5-4	TRBJ2-1	TRBD1	CASSLGFGTGTYNEQFF	TGTGCCAGCAGCTTAGGTTTTGGGACAGGGACATACAATGAGCAGTTCTTC
13	TRBV2	TRBJ1-1	TRBD1	CASSTGGPSEAFF	TGTGCCAGCAGTACAGGGGGACCTTCTGAAGCTTTCTTT
16	TRBV5-1	TRBJ2-7	TRBD2	CASSLEASGNGYEQYF	TGCGCCAGCAGCTTGGAGGCTAGCGGGAATGGGTACGAGCAGTACTTC
14	TRBV5-4	TRBJ2-3	NA	CASRTGLRTDTQYF	TGTGCCAGCAGAACTGGACTAAGGACAGATACGCAGTATTTT
18	TRBV7-2	TRBJ2-7	TRBD2	CASSLRSPDSGSNHEQYF	TGTGCCAGCAGCTTAAGGTCCCCTGATAGCGGGAGTAACCACGAGCAGTACTTC
15	TRBV27	TRBJ2-3	NA	CASRPRKASTDTQYF	TGTGCCAGCAGACCTAGGAAGGCTAGCACAGATACGCAGTATTTT
15	TRBV5-1	TRBJ2-1	NA	CASSLQMQGYNEQFF	TGCGCCAGCAGCTTACAAATGCAGGGCTACAATGAGCAGTTCTTC
15	TRBV9	TRBJ1-1	TRBD1	CASSVQGAWGTEAFF	TGTGCCAGCAGCGTCCAGGGGGCATGGGGGACTGAAGCTTTCTTT
15	TRBV6-6	TRBJ2-2	NA	CASSKQRGDTGELFF	TGTGCCAGCAGTAAACAAAGGGGGGACACCGGGGAGCTGTTTTTT
13	TRBV6-5	TRBJ2-7	TRBD1	CASSRTGFDEQYF	TGTGCCAGCAGTCGGACAGGGTTCGACGAGCAGTACTTC
16	TRBV6-6	TRBJ2-2	TRBD2	CASSYEGLAGAGELFF	TGTGCCAGCAGTTACGAAGGACTAGCGGGAGCCGGGGAGCTGTTTTTT
16	TRBV5-4	TRBJ2-3	NA	CASSLRALASTDTQYF	TGTGCCAGCAGTCTTCGGGCACTTGCTAGCACAGATACGCAGTATTTT
17	TRBV7-9	TRBJ2-6	NA	CASSPRLGKAGANVLTF	TGTGCCAGCAGCCCGCGGCTGGGCAAAGCCGGGGCCAACGTCCTGACTTTC
13	TRBV30	TRBJ2-5	NA	CAWSEGLVETQYF	TGTGCCTGGAGTGAGGGGCTGGTGGAGACCCAGTACTTC
13	TRBV5-1	TRBJ1-1	NA	CASSSELNTEAFF	TGCGCCAGCAGCTCCGAACTGAACACTGAAGCTTTCTTT
14	TRBV10-3	TRBJ2-2	NA	CAISGTGNTGELFF	TGTGCCATCAGCGGGACGGGGAACACCGGGGAGCTGTTTTTT
14	TRBV9	TRBJ2-5	NA	CASSPSLWQETQYF	TGTGCCAGCAGCCCATCTCTATGGCAAGAGACCCAGTACTTC
13	TRBV6-1	TRBJ2-1	NA	CASSEARLPGQFF	TGTGCCAGCAGTGAAGCAAGGCTCCCGGGGCAGTTCTTC
14	TRBV9	TRBJ1-3	TRBD1	CASSGTGNGNTIYF	TGTGCCAGCAGCGGGACAGGGAATGGAAACACCATATATTTT
20	TRBV27	TRBJ2-3	TRBD2	CASSLSGLARPPYSTDTQYF	TGTGCCAGCAGTTTATCGGGACTAGCGCGTCCGCCATATAGCACAGATACGCAGTATTTT
14	TRBV2	TRBJ2-1	NA	CASRRLGLSNEQFF	TGTGCCAGCAGGCGGCTAGGTCTAAGCAATGAGCAGTTCTTC
14	TRBV6-6	TRBJ2-1	NA	CASRLPQGLDEQFF	TGTGCCAGCAGATTACCACAGGGCTTGGATGAGCAGTTCTTC
17	TRBV5-1	TRBJ2-6	TRBD1	CASSGDRGTSGANVLTF	TGCGCCAGCAGCGGAGACAGGGGGACCTCTGGGGCCAACGTCCTGACTTTC
15	TRBV11-2	TRBJ2-2	NA	CASSLVRGWSGELFF	TGTGCCAGCAGCTTGGTCAGGGGATGGAGCGGGGAGCTGTTTTTT
12	TRBV10-3	TRBJ1-1	NA	CAISEPDLKAFF	TGTGCCATCAGTGAGCCGGACCTCAAAGCTTTCTTT
11	TRBV20-1	TRBJ1-3	NA	CSARQGNTIYF	TGCAGTGCTAGGCAGGGAAACACCATATATTTT
15	TRBV12-1	TRBJ1-2	NA	CASSSPMDQNYGYTF	TGTGCCAGCAGCTCCCCTATGGACCAAAACTATGGCTACACCTTC
16	TRBV18	TRBJ2-2	NA	CASSPRVLDVAGELFF	TGTGCCAGCTCACCACGTGTTCTTGATGTAGCCGGGGAGCTGTTTTTT
16	TRBV5-8	TRBJ2-5	TRBD1	CASSFPGQGFGETQYF	TGTGCCAGCAGCTTTCCGGGACAGGGGTTCGGAGAGACCCAGTACTTC
15	TRBV18	TRBJ1-2	TRBD1	CASSPITGVDYGYTF	TGTGCCAGCTCACCTATTACAGGGGTTGACTATGGCTACACCTTC
13	TRBV10-1	TRBJ2-1	NA	CASSPTVQRGQFF	TGCGCCAGCAGTCCTACCGTTCAAAGAGGGCAGTTCTTC
16	TRBV10-2	TRBJ2-3	NA	CASRPYRDWPTDTQYF	TGCGCCAGCAGACCCTACAGGGATTGGCCCACAGATACGCAGTATTTT
15	TRBV11-2	TRBJ2-5	NA	CASSLAMGHQETQYF	TGTGCCAGCAGCTTGGCTATGGGACACCAAGAGACCCAGTACTTC
15	TRBV30	TRBJ2-6	NA	CAWDSGNSGANVLTF	TGTGCCTGGGACTCAGGGAACTCTGGGGCCAACGTCCTGACTTTC
15	TRBV6-6	TRBJ2-5	TRBD2	CASRRTSGGAETQYF	TGTGCCAGCAGGCGGACTAGCGGGGGAGCGGAGACCCAGTACTTC
18	TRBV2	TRBJ2-7	TRBD2	CASRATRGLAGGSYEQYF	TGTGCCAGCAGGGCAACCCGGGGGCTAGCGGGGGGCTCCTACGAGCAGTACTTC
15	TRBV5-1	TRBJ2-1	TRBD1	CASSPGTGQFNEQFF	TGCGCCAGCAGCCCCGGGACAGGGCAATTCAATGAGCAGTTCTTC
17	TRBV6-1	TRBJ2-2	TRBD2	CASSEAGLAANTGELFF	TGTGCCAGCAGTGAAGCGGGACTAGCGGCGAACACCGGGGAGCTGTTTTTT
15	TRBV7-8	TRBJ2-1	TRBD2	CASSSIGLASDEQFF	TGTGCCAGCAGTTCTATCGGACTAGCGAGCGATGAGCAGTTCTTC
14	TRBV5-8	TRBJ2-7	NA	CASRKWGLAVEQYF	TGTGCCAGCAGGAAATGGGGGCTAGCAGTCGAGCAGTACTTC
15	TRBV7-2	TRBJ2-7	TRBD2	CASSLLTSGVYEQYF	TGTGCCAGCAGCTTACTCACTAGCGGGGTCTACGAGCAGTACTTC
13	TRBV27	TRBJ2-7	TRBD1	CASRMTGRYEQYF	TGTGCCAGTCGGATGACAGGGCGCTACGAGCAGTACTTC
14	TRBV7-9	TRBJ1-5	NA	CASTRVPSNQPQHF	TGTGCCAGCACCAGGGTACCTAGCAATCAGCCCCAGCATTTT
14	TRBV5-1	TRBJ1-2	TRBD1	CASSLDRADYGYTF	TGCGCCAGCAGCCTGGACAGGGCGGACTATGGCTACACCTTC